This TCR beta chain was retrieved from a study of T cell repertoires in cytomegalovirus infection. The study's findings and limits: Based on cumulative public TCR beta family frequency, carriers of CMV plus the relevant HLA were identified.

This clonotype came up once. Its antigen is as yet unknown. Its ends do not fully match the called genes, so a read error is possible. One entry per CDR3 protein, called by TCRdb with MiXCR from the reads. The table shows approximately 750,000 distinct CDR3 sequences, with less than 40% occurring only once. CDR3 length: 15 residues. Germline-derived CDR1 and CDR2 are ENHRY and SYGVKD. The sequence derives from a human donor in good health (CMV status not recorded). Some clones in this sample may be carry-over from other donors' samples. The sequenced sample consisted of PBMCs. The chain recombines TRBV10-3 with TRBJ1-5; tentatively, D is TRBD1 (5 bases). CDR3 residues: CASSDGGNGNQPQHF. For the CDR3, the DNA is TGTGCCAGCAGTGATGGGGGGAATGGCAATCAGCCCCAGCATTTT.